This T cell receptor (beta chain) is from a study of control samples from healthy donors and cancer patients. Germline V gene sequence: CDR1 MNHEY, CDR2 SMNVEV (reference sequence). V was cut by 2 bases and J by 3 bases, with 6 bases left in between. This CDR3 spans 13 amino acids. Sequenced by immunoSEQ multiplex PCR; TCRdb stores in-frame clones only, minus some. The table has about 51,000 clones, about 90% seen once. This chain links TRBV27 with TRBJ2-3; D unclear. The specimen was PBMCs. The sequence was collected from a man aged 45 to 65 with head and neck cancer. CDR3 in DNA: TGTGCCAGCAGTTTAAGGACGACAGATACGCAGTATTTT. Protein sequence: CASSLRTTDTQYF.